This T cell receptor beta chain was found in a study of blood T cell repertoires in COVID-19 (dated by TCRdb to about 2020). Looking at the study overall: Samples from collaborators originated in the United States, Italy and Spain and spanned both the acute and convalescent phases of COVID-19. The material from the prospective study consisted of cDNA or gDNA derived from T cells, B-cell-depleted T cells, or PBMCs. Deeply sampled blood TCRbeta repertoires from subjects exposed to, actively infected with, or recovered from COVID-19 were included in the dataset. The repertoires were released in a freely available public database intended as a resource for research on the immune response to SARS-CoV-2. Samples were obtained from the ongoing ImmuneRACE study (first 160 participants) and from some 1,200 subjects provided by 6 global collaborators. The sample metadata nearly always contained a de-identified subject ID, COVID-19 status, age in years and sex. Where available, HLA class I and class II types were obtained from metadata supplied by the sample provider rather than from assay-based typing.

According to the germline V gene, CDR1 reads KGHSH and CDR2 reads LQKENI. The CDR3 numbers 15 residues from cysteine through phenylalanine. Of all the DNA, just the CDR3 is kept, 45 bases in frame from base 1. A distance of 13 bases separates the germline ends of V and J, which lose 3 bases and 2 bases respectively. The immunoSEQ Assay, a bias-controlled multiplex PCR, was used to amplify TCRbeta CDR3 regions from genomic DNA. In the paper's pipeline: The number of nucleated cells in each sample was estimated by amplification of reference gene primers within the assay. To quantify the absolute abundance of each unique TCRbeta CDR3 rearrangement, sequence reads were collapsed and filtered. For each sample, productive Simpson clonality was calculated by taking the square root of Simpson's diversity index across productive rearrangements. TCRdb obtained this table from immuneACCESS and retained in-frame rearrangements with V and J assigned. These tables miss some clones; where compared with another copy, unresolved V genes account for less than half of the shortfall, and the remainder is unexplained. V and J calls and clone size are copied from that table; D and trimming were computed from the DNA. The sample table holds 150,000 or so clones, of which 83% were seen once. About 12% of the sample is in the top ten clones.

General findings and caveats noted by the study authors: Clinical and demographic metadata were provided uncurated, with the amount varying by source and participant.

Notes on this clone: Its antigen remains unidentified. Base qualities are not provided; no much larger clone lies one nucleotide away.

One collaborating source in Seattle enrolled patients while the patients were actively infected and followed the patients over time throughout the course of disease. The collaborating institutions used their own protocols to collect whole blood in K2EDTA tubes. For TCRbeta analysis, collaborators shipped samples as frozen whole blood, isolated PBMCs, or DNA extracted from either of those sample types. The TCR was taken from an older woman with COVID-19, enrolled during active disease. The chain was built from TRBV18 and TRBJ2-5; a tentative D match to TRBD2 spans 6 bases. Sequenced: peripheral blood. The DNA is TGTGCCAGCTCACCGGGACTGGGCCTTCAAGAGACCCAGTACTTC. It translates as CASSPGLGLQETQYF.